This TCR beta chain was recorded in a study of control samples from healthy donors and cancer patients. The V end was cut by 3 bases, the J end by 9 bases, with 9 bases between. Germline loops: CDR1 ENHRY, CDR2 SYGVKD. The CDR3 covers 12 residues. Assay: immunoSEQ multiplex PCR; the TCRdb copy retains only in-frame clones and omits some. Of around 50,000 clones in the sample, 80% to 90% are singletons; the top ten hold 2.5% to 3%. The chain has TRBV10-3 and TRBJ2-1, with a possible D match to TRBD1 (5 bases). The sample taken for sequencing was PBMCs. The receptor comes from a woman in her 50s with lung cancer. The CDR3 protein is CAISDQGVEQFF. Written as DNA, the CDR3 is TGTGCCATCAGTGATCAGGGCGTTGAGCAGTTCTTC.